Listed below are T cell receptor beta chains from one sample, sequenced in a study of T cell repertoires in cytomegalovirus infection. These receptors lack a known antigen. From the reads, TCRdb called clonotypes with MiXCR, one entry per CDR3 protein. The data show approximately 990,000 distinct CDR3 sequences, around 30% seen once. The sample was cultured CD8+ T cells from PBMCs, taken from culture after CMV antigen stimulation. The receptors here all came from a human donor in good health (CMV status not recorded). Some clones in this sample may be carry-over from other donors' samples. The CDR3 runs from the conserved cysteine through the conserved F or W. Fields, in order: V gene, clone size, D gene, J gene, CDR3 length, CDR3 DNA, CDR3 protein. A D gene is named only where the DNA matches it firmly. Clone sizes are given selectively: once, few, many, or a class where the clone is expanded.

v_gene: TRBV24-1
abundance: few
d_gene: .
j_gene: TRBJ2-1
len: 15
CDR3nt: TGTGCCACCAGTGACACCGGGACACGCTACAATGAGCAGTTCTTC
CDR3aa: CATSDTGTRYNEQFF

v_gene: TRBV6-2/TRBV6-3
abundance: .
d_gene: TRBD2
j_gene: TRBJ2-1
len: 17
CDR3nt: TGTGCCAGCAGTTACCCAGCACTAGCGGGGAATTACAATGAGCAGTTCTTC
CDR3aa: CASSYPALAGNYNEQFF

v_gene: TRBV6-2/TRBV6-3
abundance: .
d_gene: .
j_gene: TRBJ2-1
len: 13
CDR3nt: TGTGCCAGCAGTTACACACGGAACAATGAGCAGTTCTTC
CDR3aa: CASSYTRNNEQFF

v_gene: TRBV7-9
abundance: .
d_gene: TRBD1
j_gene: TRBJ1-4
len: 15
CDR3nt: TGTGCCAGCAGCTGGAGGACAGGCCTCGATGAAAAACTGTTTTTT
CDR3aa: CASSWRTGLDEKLFF

v_gene: TRBV7-6
abundance: many
d_gene: .
j_gene: TRBJ2-7
len: 12
CDR3nt: TGTGCCAGCAGCTTAGATGGCTCCGAGCAGTACTTC
CDR3aa: CASSLDGSEQYF

v_gene: TRBV28
abundance: few
d_gene: .
j_gene: TRBJ2-6
len: 17
CDR3nt: TGTGCCAGCAGTCCTCTGACAGTTAGATCTGGGGCCAACGTCCTGACTTTC
CDR3aa: CASSPLTVRSGANVLTF

v_gene: TRBV7-8
abundance: many
d_gene: TRBD2
j_gene: TRBJ2-1
len: 16
CDR3nt: TGTGCCAGCAGCTCCGAGCGGGGGGGCCACCGAGATGAGCAGTTCTTC
CDR3aa: CASSSERGGHRDEQFF

v_gene: TRBV29-1
abundance: .
d_gene: TRBD1
j_gene: TRBJ1-1
len: 13
CDR3nt: TGCAGCGCAGTCAGGGGGCTGAATACTGAAGCTTTCTTT
CDR3aa: CSAVRGLNTEAFF

v_gene: TRBV6-6
abundance: .
d_gene: TRBD2
j_gene: TRBJ2-3
len: 15
CDR3nt: TGTGCCAGCAGTTGGGCGGCTAGCGGGACTAATACGCAGTATTTT
CDR3aa: CASSWAASGTNTQYF

v_gene: TRBV20-1
abundance: .
d_gene: .
j_gene: TRBJ2-1
len: 16
CDR3nt: TGCAGTGCTAGAGATCACGGGGCCTACTCCTACAATGAGCAGTTCTTC
CDR3aa: CSARDHGAYSYNEQFF

v_gene: TRBV28
abundance: .
d_gene: .
j_gene: TRBJ2-1
len: 13
CDR3nt: TGTGCCAGCCGCAAGGGGGCCTACAATGAGCAGTTCTTC
CDR3aa: CASRKGAYNEQFF

v_gene: TRBV7-8
abundance: many
d_gene: TRBD2
j_gene: TRBJ2-3
len: 15
CDR3nt: TGTGCCAGCAGCTTCCTGGGGACTAGCGGAGATACGCAGTATTTT
CDR3aa: CASSFLGTSGDTQYF

v_gene: TRBV7-4
abundance: .
d_gene: TRBD2
j_gene: TRBJ2-1
len: 15
CDR3nt: TGTGCCAGCACCAACGCGGGGGGCGGTTACAATGAGCAGTTCTTC
CDR3aa: CASTNAGGGYNEQFF

v_gene: TRBV7-6
abundance: few
d_gene: .
j_gene: TRBJ1-3
len: 16
CDR3nt: TGTGCCAGCAGCTTAGACGGACGCTACTCTGGAAACACCATATATTTT
CDR3aa: CASSLDGRYSGNTIYF

v_gene: TRBV7-6
abundance: few
d_gene: TRBD1
j_gene: TRBJ1-6
len: 14
CDR3nt: TGTGCCAGCAGCTTAAACCAGGGGGATTCACCCCTCCACTTT
CDR3aa: CASSLNQGDSPLHF

v_gene: TRBV4-1
abundance: few
d_gene: .
j_gene: TRBJ1-5
len: 15
CDR3nt: TGCGCCAGCAGCCAAACTCGAGATAGCAATCAGCCCCAGCATTTT
CDR3aa: CASSQTRDSNQPQHF

v_gene: TRBV7-8
abundance: many
d_gene: .
j_gene: TRBJ1-1
len: 12
CDR3nt: TGTGCCAGCAGCCCCGACAGGAGGCAAGCTTTCTTT
CDR3aa: CASSPDRRQAFF

v_gene: TRBV7-8
abundance: many
d_gene: .
j_gene: TRBJ2-2
len: 12
CDR3nt: TGTGCCAGCAAGATCAACACCGGGGAGCTGTTTTTT
CDR3aa: CASKINTGELFF

v_gene: TRBV19
abundance: few
d_gene: TRBD2
j_gene: TRBJ2-5
len: 16
CDR3nt: TGTGCCAGTAAATCTATCACTAGCGGTGAACAAGAGACCCAGTACTTC
CDR3aa: CASKSITSGEQETQYF

v_gene: TRBV5-6
abundance: .
d_gene: TRBD2
j_gene: TRBJ2-3
len: 19
CDR3nt: TGTGCCAGCAGCTTCGGGCTAGCGGGCCTTAACACTTTCACAGATACGCAGTATTTT
CDR3aa: CASSFGLAGLNTFTDTQYF

v_gene: TRBV19
abundance: .
d_gene: TRBD2
j_gene: TRBJ2-3
len: 17
CDR3nt: TGTGCCAGTAGGACTACTAGCGGGGGCGCCGACACAGATACGCAGTATTTT
CDR3aa: CASRTTSGGADTDTQYF

v_gene: TRBV7-6
abundance: few
d_gene: .
j_gene: TRBJ2-2
len: 20
CDR3nt: TGTGCCAGCAGCTTAGCCTATCGGGATAGGGGGACAAGGGACACCGGGGAGCTGTTTTTT
CDR3aa: CASSLAYRDRGTRDTGELFF

v_gene: TRBV2
abundance: few
d_gene: .
j_gene: TRBJ1-1
len: 10
CDR3nt: TGTGCCGCATGGGACACTGAAGCTTTCTTT
CDR3aa: CAAWDTEAFF

v_gene: TRBV7-2
abundance: many
d_gene: TRBD2
j_gene: TRBJ2-7
len: 18
CDR3nt: TGTGCCAGCAGCTTTGAGGGACTAGCGGGGGGAGCAAGCTACGAGCAGTACTTC
CDR3aa: CASSFEGLAGGASYEQYF

v_gene: TRBV7-8
abundance: .
d_gene: .
j_gene: TRBJ2-1
len: 10
CDR3nt: TGTGCCAGCAGTACAGATGAGCAGTTCTTC
CDR3aa: CASSTDEQFF

v_gene: TRBV27
abundance: .
d_gene: TRBD1
j_gene: TRBJ2-6
len: 19
CDR3nt: TGTGCCAGCAGTTTGAGCCAGGGGGCTATTTACTCTGGGGCCAACGTCCTGACTTTC
CDR3aa: CASSLSQGAIYSGANVLTF

v_gene: TRBV18
abundance: .
d_gene: .
j_gene: TRBJ1-1
len: 14
CDR3nt: TGTGCCAGCTCACCGTCGGAAAGTGGCACTGAAGCTTTCTTT
CDR3aa: CASSPSESGTEAFF

v_gene: TRBV2
abundance: few
d_gene: .
j_gene: TRBJ1-6
len: 14
CDR3nt: TGTGCCAGCAATGATATGGGCTACGGCTCACCCCTCCACTTT
CDR3aa: CASNDMGYGSPLHF

v_gene: TRBV9
abundance: many
d_gene: TRBD2
j_gene: TRBJ2-2
len: 17
CDR3nt: TGTGCCAGCAGCGTTAACGAGCGGGGGGCGAACACCGGGGAGCTGTTTTTT
CDR3aa: CASSVNERGANTGELFF

v_gene: TRBV18
abundance: few
d_gene: TRBD1
j_gene: TRBJ2-7
len: 15
CDR3nt: TGTGCCAGCTCACCTCAAGGACAGGAGACCTACGAGCAGTACTTC
CDR3aa: CASSPQGQETYEQYF

v_gene: TRBV18
abundance: .
d_gene: .
j_gene: TRBJ2-3
len: 13
CDR3nt: TGTGCCAGCTCACCGCCCGACTTAGATACGCAGTATTTT
CDR3aa: CASSPPDLDTQYF

v_gene: TRBV28
abundance: .
d_gene: .
j_gene: TRBJ1-1
len: 14
CDR3nt: TGTGCCAGCAGTTTAAGGATCTTGGACACTGAAGCTTTCTTT
CDR3aa: CASSLRILDTEAFF

v_gene: TRBV7-9
abundance: .
d_gene: .
j_gene: TRBJ2-4
len: 14
CDR3nt: TGTGCCAGCAGCTTTCCGGTTAACAAAAACATTCAGTACTTC
CDR3aa: CASSFPVNKNIQYF

v_gene: TRBV24-1
abundance: .
d_gene: .
j_gene: TRBJ2-5
len: 12
CDR3nt: TGTGCCACCAGTGGAGTGGGGGAGACCCAGTACTTC
CDR3aa: CATSGVGETQYF

v_gene: TRBV15
abundance: .
d_gene: .
j_gene: TRBJ2-5
len: 15
CDR3nt: TGTGCCACCAGCAGAGATCTGGCAAGGGGAGAGACCCAGTACTTC
CDR3aa: CATSRDLARGETQYF

v_gene: TRBV7-8
abundance: many
d_gene: TRBD2
j_gene: TRBJ2-3
len: 15
CDR3nt: TGTGCCAGCAGCTTGAGTAGCGGGGTTTCAGATACGCAGTATTTT
CDR3aa: CASSLSSGVSDTQYF

v_gene: TRBV7-2
abundance: many
d_gene: TRBD2
j_gene: TRBJ2-5
len: 15
CDR3nt: TGTGCCAGCAGCCCCCTACGGGGGGGGAGAGAGACCCAGTACTTC
CDR3aa: CASSPLRGGRETQYF

v_gene: TRBV7-6
abundance: .
d_gene: TRBD2
j_gene: TRBJ2-3
len: 15
CDR3nt: TGTGCCAGCAGTTCGACTAGCCGGGCGGGAGATACGCAGTATTTT
CDR3aa: CASSSTSRAGDTQYF

v_gene: TRBV25-1
abundance: .
d_gene: .
j_gene: TRBJ1-2
len: 16
CDR3nt: TGTGCCAGCAGTGAAAAATTGTGGGGTGTTGGCTATGGCTACACCTTC
CDR3aa: CASSEKLWGVGYGYTF

v_gene: TRBV4-1
abundance: few
d_gene: .
j_gene: TRBJ2-2
len: 16
CDR3nt: TGCGCCAGCAGCCAAGACCCCGGGGGCAAAACCGGGGAGCTGTTTTTT
CDR3aa: CASSQDPGGKTGELFF

v_gene: TRBV12-3/TRBV12-4
abundance: few
d_gene: .
j_gene: TRBJ1-1
len: 14
CDR3nt: TGTGCCAGCAGTTTGGGGGGACCCTTCATTGAAGCTTTCTTT
CDR3aa: CASSLGGPFIEAFF

v_gene: TRBV7-6
abundance: few
d_gene: .
j_gene: TRBJ1-5
len: 17
CDR3nt: TGTGCCAGCAGCCCGGGGGGACTGCTTAATAGCAATCAGCCCCAGCATTTT
CDR3aa: CASSPGGLLNSNQPQHF

v_gene: TRBV27
abundance: few
d_gene: .
j_gene: TRBJ1-1
len: 14
CDR3nt: TGTGCCAGCAGTTTGGGAGGAGGGTATGGTGAAGCTTTCTTT
CDR3aa: CASSLGGGYGEAFF

v_gene: TRBV28
abundance: .
d_gene: .
j_gene: TRBJ2-1
len: 16
CDR3nt: TGTGCCAGCAGCCCTCCCCCTCCCAGGTTAGAGAATGAGCAGTTCTTC
CDR3aa: CASSPPPPRLENEQFF

v_gene: TRBV7-6
abundance: few
d_gene: TRBD2
j_gene: TRBJ2-3
len: 16
CDR3nt: TGTGCCAGCAGCTCTAGACTTTCTAGCGGGCACGATACGCAGTATTTT
CDR3aa: CASSSRLSSGHDTQYF

v_gene: TRBV7-8
abundance: many
d_gene: .
j_gene: TRBJ1-3
len: 16
CDR3nt: TGTGCCAGCAGCTTAGCGTTGGCATTGGGAGGGAACACCATATATTTT
CDR3aa: CASSLALALGGNTIYF

v_gene: TRBV28
abundance: .
d_gene: .
j_gene: TRBJ2-3
len: 16
CDR3nt: TGTGCCAGCAGTCCGTCGTGGGGGCCCAGCACAGATACGCAGTATTTT
CDR3aa: CASSPSWGPSTDTQYF

v_gene: TRBV7-9
abundance: few
d_gene: TRBD1
j_gene: TRBJ1-1
len: 14
CDR3nt: TGTGCCAGCAGTTATCCAGGGGGAGACACTGAAGCTTTCTTT
CDR3aa: CASSYPGGDTEAFF

v_gene: TRBV13
abundance: .
d_gene: .
j_gene: TRBJ2-3
len: 15
CDR3nt: TGTGCCAGCAGCTTTCGGGATTATGGCACAGATACGCAGTATTTT
CDR3aa: CASSFRDYGTDTQYF